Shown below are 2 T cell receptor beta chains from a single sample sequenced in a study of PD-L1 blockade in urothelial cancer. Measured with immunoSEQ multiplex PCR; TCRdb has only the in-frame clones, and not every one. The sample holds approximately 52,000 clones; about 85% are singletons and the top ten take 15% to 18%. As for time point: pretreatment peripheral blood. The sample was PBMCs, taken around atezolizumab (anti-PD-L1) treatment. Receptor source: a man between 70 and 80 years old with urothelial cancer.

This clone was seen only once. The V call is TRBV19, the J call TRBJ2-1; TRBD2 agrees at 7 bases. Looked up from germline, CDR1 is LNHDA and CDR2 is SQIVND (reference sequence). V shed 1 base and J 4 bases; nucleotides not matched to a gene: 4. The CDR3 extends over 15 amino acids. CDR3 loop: CASSIVLAAYNEQFF. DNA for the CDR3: TGTGCCAGTAGTATAGTCCTAGCGGCTTACAATGAGCAGTTCTTC.

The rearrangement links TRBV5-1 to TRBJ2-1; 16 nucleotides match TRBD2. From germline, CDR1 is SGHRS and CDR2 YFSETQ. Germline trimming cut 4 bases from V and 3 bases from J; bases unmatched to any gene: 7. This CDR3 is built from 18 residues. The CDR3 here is CASSPDGTSGRGYNEQFF. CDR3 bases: TGCGCCAGCAGCCCGGATGGGACTAGCGGGAGGGGCTACAATGAGCAGTTCTTC.